These T cell receptor beta chains were read from a single sample in a study of OX40 agonist ivuxolimab in advanced cancers. Sequencing used immunoSEQ multiplex PCR; TCRdb keeps in-frame clones, though not all of them. The sample lists tens of thousands of clones, about 84% seen once, with roughly 0.7% in the top ten. Material: CD4+ or CD8+ T cells sorted from blood, obtained in a trial of the OX40 agonist ivuxolimab. Receptors originate from an adult with an advanced solid tumor such as melanoma, head and neck, liver or kidney cancer. CDR3s include the opening cysteine and the closing phenylalanine or tryptophan. A D gene is named only where the DNA matches it firmly. Clone size is not always given. Where it is, it says once, few, many or a class for expanded clones.

D gene: TRBD1
V gene: TRBV5-1
J gene: TRBJ1-1
CDR3 length: 14
clone size: NA
CDR3 protein: CASSPGTGGTEAFF
CDR3 DNA: TGCGCCAGCAGCCCTGGGACAGGGGGCACTGAAGCTTTCTTT

D gene: NA
V gene: TRBV5-6
J gene: TRBJ2-1
CDR3 length: 15
clone size: NA
CDR3 protein: CASSLIAGPYNEQFF
CDR3 DNA: TGTGCCAGCAGCTTGATTGCAGGCCCCTACAATGAGCAGTTCTTC

D gene: TRBD1
V gene: TRBV4-3
J gene: TRBJ2-7
CDR3 length: 15
clone size: NA
CDR3 protein: CASSQFPGQTYEQYF
CDR3 DNA: TGCGCCAGCAGCCAATTCCCGGGACAGACCTACGAGCAGTACTTC

D gene: NA
V gene: TRBV25-1
J gene: TRBJ1-2
CDR3 length: 12
clone size: NA
CDR3 protein: CASSEFGVGYTF
CDR3 DNA: TGTGCCAGCAGTGAATTCGGAGTTGGCTACACCTTC

D gene: NA
V gene: TRBV9
J gene: TRBJ2-5
CDR3 length: 16
clone size: once
CDR3 protein: CASSVDPSAVQETQYF
CDR3 DNA: TGTGCCAGCAGCGTAGACCCATCCGCGGTCCAAGAGACCCAGTACTTC

D gene: TRBD2
V gene: TRBV10-1
J gene: TRBJ2-7
CDR3 length: 12
clone size: NA
CDR3 protein: CASSDPGGEQYF
CDR3 DNA: TGCGCCAGCAGCGATCCGGGGGGCGAGCAGTACTTC

D gene: NA
V gene: TRBV18
J gene: TRBJ1-2
CDR3 length: 13
clone size: NA
CDR3 protein: CASSPDRSYGYTF
CDR3 DNA: TGTGCCAGCTCACCTGACAGGAGCTATGGCTACACCTTC

D gene: NA
V gene: TRBV7-9
J gene: TRBJ1-1
CDR3 length: 13
clone size: few
CDR3 protein: CASSLQENTEAFF
CDR3 DNA: TGTGCCAGCAGCTTGCAGGAGAACACTGAAGCTTTCTTT

D gene: NA
V gene: TRBV18
J gene: TRBJ1-2
CDR3 length: 13
clone size: NA
CDR3 protein: CASSSDTNYGYTF
CDR3 DNA: TGTGCCAGCTCATCGGACACAAACTATGGCTACACCTTC

D gene: NA
V gene: TRBV29-1
J gene: TRBJ2-1
CDR3 length: 14
clone size: NA
CDR3 protein: CSVGGGPSYNEQFF
CDR3 DNA: TGCAGCGTTGGAGGGGGTCCTTCCTACAATGAGCAGTTCTTC

D gene: NA
V gene: TRBV5-1
J gene: TRBJ1-4
CDR3 length: 15
clone size: NA
CDR3 protein: CASSLARTGSEKLFF
CDR3 DNA: TGCGCCAGCAGCTTGGCGCGCACGGGGAGCGAAAAACTGTTTTTT

D gene: NA
V gene: TRBV7-9
J gene: TRBJ2-1
CDR3 length: 14
clone size: NA
CDR3 protein: CASSPTNRANEQFF
CDR3 DNA: TGTGCCAGCAGCCCAACGAACAGAGCCAATGAGCAGTTCTTC

D gene: TRBD1
V gene: TRBV25-1
J gene: TRBJ1-1
CDR3 length: 15
clone size: NA
CDR3 protein: CASSDYGTGNTEAFF
CDR3 DNA: TGTGCCAGCAGCGATTATGGGACAGGGAACACTGAAGCTTTCTTT

D gene: NA
V gene: TRBV12-5
J gene: TRBJ2-1
CDR3 length: 19
clone size: NA
CDR3 protein: CASALWDDPRTSDYNEQFF
CDR3 DNA: TGTGCTAGTGCCCTTTGGGATGACCCTAGGACCTCCGACTACAATGAGCAGTTCTTC

D gene: NA
V gene: TRBV5-1
J gene: TRBJ1-6
CDR3 length: 16
clone size: NA
CDR3 protein: CASSLADVWNNSPLHF
CDR3 DNA: TGCGCCAGCAGCTTGGCGGACGTATGGAATAATTCACCCCTCCACTTT

D gene: TRBD1
V gene: TRBV7-3
J gene: TRBJ2-1
CDR3 length: 13
clone size: once
CDR3 protein: CASSPQGGNEQFF
CDR3 DNA: TGTGCCAGCAGCCCACAGGGGGGCAATGAGCAGTTCTTC

D gene: NA
V gene: TRBV19
J gene: TRBJ2-2
CDR3 length: 16
clone size: NA
CDR3 protein: CASSITRPGYTGELFF
CDR3 DNA: TGTGCCAGTAGTATCACGCGGCCAGGGTACACCGGGGAGCTGTTTTTT

D gene: NA
V gene: TRBV7-2
J gene: TRBJ1-4
CDR3 length: 13
clone size: once
CDR3 protein: CASSNWEGEKLFF
CDR3 DNA: TGTGCCAGCAGCAATTGGGAGGGTGAAAAACTGTTTTTT

D gene: NA
V gene: TRBV5-1
J gene: TRBJ1-3
CDR3 length: 17
clone size: NA
CDR3 protein: CASSLAATASSGNTIYF
CDR3 DNA: TGCGCCAGCAGCTTGGCCGCGACAGCATCCTCTGGAAACACCATATATTTT

D gene: NA
V gene: TRBV4-3
J gene: TRBJ2-5
CDR3 length: 13
clone size: once
CDR3 protein: CASSQEGAGTQYF
CDR3 DNA: TGCGCCAGCAGCCAAGAGGGAGCGGGGACCCAGTACTTC

D gene: NA
V gene: TRBV18
J gene: TRBJ2-2
CDR3 length: 13
clone size: NA
CDR3 protein: CASSPDYPGELFF
CDR3 DNA: TGTGCCAGCTCACCGGACTATCCCGGGGAGCTGTTTTTT

D gene: NA
V gene: TRBV5-4
J gene: TRBJ1-2
CDR3 length: 16
clone size: few
CDR3 protein: CASSSGGASGNYGYTF
CDR3 DNA: TGTGCCAGCAGCTCAGGAGGGGCGTCAGGGAACTATGGCTACACCTTC

D gene: NA
V gene: TRBV28
J gene: TRBJ1-4
CDR3 length: 14
clone size: few
CDR3 protein: CASSLRDSSVKLFF
CDR3 DNA: TGTGCCAGCAGTTTGAGGGATTCCTCCGTAAAACTGTTTTTT

D gene: NA
V gene: TRBV7-2
J gene: TRBJ2-7
CDR3 length: 15
clone size: few
CDR3 protein: CASSLLSLGAGEQYF
CDR3 DNA: TGTGCCAGCAGCTTACTGAGTTTGGGGGCCGGGGAGCAGTACTTC

D gene: NA
V gene: TRBV19
J gene: TRBJ1-2
CDR3 length: 14
clone size: NA
CDR3 protein: CASSIERGSYGYTF
CDR3 DNA: TGTGCCAGTAGTATAGAGCGGGGTAGCTATGGCTACACCTTC

D gene: NA
V gene: TRBV7-9
J gene: TRBJ2-6
CDR3 length: 15
clone size: NA
CDR3 protein: CASSLNILGANVLTF
CDR3 DNA: TGTGCCAGCAGCTTGAACATTTTGGGGGCCAACGTCCTGACTTTC

D gene: NA
V gene: TRBV29-1
J gene: TRBJ2-3
CDR3 length: 13
clone size: NA
CDR3 protein: CSVEGGPGDTQYF
CDR3 DNA: TGCAGCGTTGAGGGGGGCCCGGGGGATACGCAGTATTTT

D gene: TRBD2
V gene: TRBV18
J gene: TRBJ2-1
CDR3 length: 16
clone size: NA
CDR3 protein: CASSPWTSGGWDEQFF
CDR3 DNA: TGTGCCAGCTCACCATGGACTAGCGGGGGCTGGGATGAGCAGTTCTTC

D gene: NA
V gene: TRBV7-2
J gene: TRBJ2-5
CDR3 length: 13
clone size: NA
CDR3 protein: CASSLRLPETQYF
CDR3 DNA: TGTGCCAGCAGCTTACGTCTTCCAGAGACCCAGTACTTC

D gene: NA
V gene: TRBV7-8
J gene: TRBJ2-7
CDR3 length: 13
clone size: few
CDR3 protein: CASSSYSPGEQYF
CDR3 DNA: TGTGCCAGCAGCTCCTACTCGCCGGGCGAGCAGTACTTC

D gene: NA
V gene: TRBV7-2
J gene: TRBJ1-4
CDR3 length: 15
clone size: NA
CDR3 protein: CASSLGGALDEKLFF
CDR3 DNA: TGTGCCAGCAGCTTAGGTGGAGCTTTGGATGAAAAACTGTTTTTT

D gene: NA
V gene: TRBV6-5
J gene: TRBJ1-1
CDR3 length: 11
clone size: NA
CDR3 protein: CASRSRVQAFF
CDR3 DNA: TGTGCCAGCAGGAGCAGGGTCCAAGCTTTCTTT

D gene: NA
V gene: TRBV5-1
J gene: TRBJ2-3
CDR3 length: 15
clone size: NA
CDR3 protein: CASSTEGRGPDTQYF
CDR3 DNA: TGCGCCAGCAGCACAGAGGGGAGGGGGCCGGATACGCAGTATTTT

D gene: TRBD1
V gene: TRBV6-5
J gene: TRBJ2-7
CDR3 length: 14
clone size: NA
CDR3 protein: CASSSGQGEGEQYF
CDR3 DNA: TGTGCCAGCAGTTCGGGACAGGGTGAAGGCGAGCAGTACTTC

D gene: NA
V gene: TRBV5-1
J gene: TRBJ1-1
CDR3 length: 13
clone size: NA
CDR3 protein: CASSLEFGTEAFF
CDR3 DNA: TGCGCCAGCAGCTTGGAGTTCGGGACTGAAGCTTTCTTT

D gene: NA
V gene: TRBV27
J gene: TRBJ1-2
CDR3 length: 15
clone size: NA
CDR3 protein: CASSRGGGGPYGYTF
CDR3 DNA: TGTGCCAGCAGCCGGGGAGGGGGGGGACCCTATGGCTACACCTTC

D gene: NA
V gene: TRBV5-8
J gene: TRBJ1-5
CDR3 length: 14
clone size: once
CDR3 protein: CASSRGGGNQPQHF
CDR3 DNA: TGTGCCAGCAGTCGAGGTGGTGGCAATCAGCCCCAGCATTTT

D gene: TRBD1
V gene: TRBV7-2
J gene: TRBJ1-2
CDR3 length: 14
clone size: NA
CDR3 protein: CASSLVAGGDGYTF
CDR3 DNA: TGTGCCAGCAGCTTAGTGGCAGGGGGAGATGGCTACACCTTC

D gene: NA
V gene: TRBV6-5
J gene: TRBJ2-2
CDR3 length: 15
clone size: NA
CDR3 protein: CASTRGGTNTGELFF
CDR3 DNA: TGTGCCAGCACCAGGGGCGGGACCAACACCGGGGAGCTGTTTTTT

D gene: NA
V gene: TRBV6-5
J gene: TRBJ2-3
CDR3 length: 16
clone size: NA
CDR3 protein: CASSSSTRPSTDTQYF
CDR3 DNA: TGTGCCAGCAGTTCCAGCACTAGACCTAGCACAGATACGCAGTATTTT

D gene: NA
V gene: TRBV2
J gene: TRBJ2-3
CDR3 length: 13
clone size: NA
CDR3 protein: CASRYYSTDTQYF
CDR3 DNA: TGTGCCAGCAGGTACTACAGCACAGATACGCAGTATTTT

D gene: TRBD1
V gene: TRBV7-9
J gene: TRBJ2-7
CDR3 length: 15
clone size: NA
CDR3 protein: CASSGRYDRAYEQYF
CDR3 DNA: TGTGCCAGCAGCGGGCGGTATGACAGGGCCTACGAGCAGTACTTC

D gene: NA
V gene: TRBV7-2
J gene: TRBJ1-6
CDR3 length: 16
clone size: NA
CDR3 protein: CASSLAGPPLRPALHF
CDR3 DNA: TGTGCCAGCAGCTTAGCGGGACCGCCTCTCCGCCCGGCCCTCCACTTT

D gene: NA
V gene: TRBV2
J gene: TRBJ2-2
CDR3 length: 12
clone size: NA
CDR3 protein: CASRGAGGELFF
CDR3 DNA: TGTGCCAGCAGAGGGGCCGGAGGGGAGCTGTTTTTT

D gene: TRBD1
V gene: TRBV5-6
J gene: TRBJ1-6
CDR3 length: 14
clone size: once
CDR3 protein: CASRSGTGNSPLHF
CDR3 DNA: TGTGCCAGCAGGTCCGGGACAGGTAATTCACCCCTCCACTTT

D gene: TRBD1
V gene: TRBV5-1
J gene: TRBJ2-5
CDR3 length: 16
clone size: NA
CDR3 protein: CASSLGTGTVQETQYF
CDR3 DNA: TGCGCCAGCAGCTTGGGGACAGGGACGGTCCAAGAGACCCAGTACTTC

D gene: TRBD2
V gene: TRBV11-3
J gene: TRBJ2-5
CDR3 length: 18
clone size: few
CDR3 protein: CASSLGTSGGLYQETQYF
CDR3 DNA: TGTGCCAGCAGCCTCGGGACTAGCGGGGGTTTGTACCAAGAGACCCAGTACTTC

D gene: NA
V gene: TRBV18
J gene: TRBJ1-6
CDR3 length: 13
clone size: NA
CDR3 protein: CASSPDHNSPLHF
CDR3 DNA: TGTGCCAGCTCCCCTGACCATAATTCACCCCTCCACTTT

D gene: NA
V gene: TRBV18
J gene: TRBJ2-7
CDR3 length: 14
clone size: NA
CDR3 protein: CASSPQGGGYEQYF
CDR3 DNA: TGTGCCAGCTCACCTCAGGGGGGAGGCTACGAGCAGTACTTC

D gene: NA
V gene: TRBV19
J gene: TRBJ1-2
CDR3 length: 15
clone size: NA
CDR3 protein: CASSTVSSGRNGYTF
CDR3 DNA: TGTGCCAGTAGTACCGTCTCTTCAGGGAGGAATGGCTACACCTTC

D gene: TRBD1
V gene: TRBV6-5
J gene: TRBJ1-2
CDR3 length: 15
clone size: NA
CDR3 protein: CASSYSGTATYGYTF
CDR3 DNA: TGTGCCAGCAGTTACTCGGGGACAGCCACCTATGGCTACACCTTC

D gene: NA
V gene: TRBV19
J gene: TRBJ1-1
CDR3 length: 14
clone size: few
CDR3 protein: CASSRRGRDTEAFF
CDR3 DNA: TGTGCCAGTAGCCGCAGGGGACGGGACACTGAAGCTTTCTTT

D gene: NA
V gene: TRBV27
J gene: TRBJ1-1
CDR3 length: 15
clone size: NA
CDR3 protein: CASSLGRATNTEAFF
CDR3 DNA: TGTGCCAGCAGTTTAGGTCGGGCGACGAACACTGAAGCTTTCTTT

D gene: NA
V gene: TRBV27
J gene: TRBJ1-2
CDR3 length: 14
clone size: NA
CDR3 protein: CASSLAPTNYGYTF
CDR3 DNA: TGTGCCAGCAGTTTAGCCCCCACTAACTATGGCTACACCTTC